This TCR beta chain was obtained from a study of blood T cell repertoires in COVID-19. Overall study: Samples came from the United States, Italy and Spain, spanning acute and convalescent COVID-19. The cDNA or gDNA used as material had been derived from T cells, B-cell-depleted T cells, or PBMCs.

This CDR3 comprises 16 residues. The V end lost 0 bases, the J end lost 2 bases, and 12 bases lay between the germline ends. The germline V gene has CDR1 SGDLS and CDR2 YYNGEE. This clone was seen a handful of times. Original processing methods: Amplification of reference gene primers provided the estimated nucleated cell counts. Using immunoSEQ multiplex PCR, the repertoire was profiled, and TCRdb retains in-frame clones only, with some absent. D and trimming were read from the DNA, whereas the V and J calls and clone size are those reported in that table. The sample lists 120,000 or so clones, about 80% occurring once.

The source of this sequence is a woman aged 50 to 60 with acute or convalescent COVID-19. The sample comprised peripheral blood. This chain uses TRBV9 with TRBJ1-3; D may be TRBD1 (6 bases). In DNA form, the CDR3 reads TGTGCCAGCAGCGTAGCTCCGGACAGAGCTGGAAACACCATATATTTT. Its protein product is CASSVAPDRAGNTIYF.